The clone carrying this T cell receptor (beta chain) has a handful of counts. The record originates from a study of blood T cells in healthy people across ages. Healthy Russian Caucasian donors spanned ages about 6 to 90 years. Total RNA was isolated from each sample in quantities of at least 5 micrograms. CDR3 length: 15 amino acids. Germline CDR1 and CDR2: LGHDT and YNNKEL (reference sequence). V lost 3 bases to trimming and J lost 4 bases, with 15 bases between them. It was with a sample-barcoded 5' primer and a J-beta primer mix that a second PCR of about 6 to 11 cycles was run. All samples gave at least 2.5 million CDR3-containing paired-end reads. Via MiXCR, TCRdb re-called the 5' RACE reads, giving one row per CDR3 protein. The table lists approximately 880,000 distinct CDR3 sequences, roughly 52% of them singletons, with 13% in the top ten.

This sequence was found in a man aged 30 to 39 in good health. Sequenced input: blood. V gene TRBV3-1 combines with J gene TRBJ1-1, with D possibly TRBD1 on 6 matching bases. The CDR3 loop is CASSQGGGGGTEAFF. The DNA for the CDR3 is TGTGCCAGCAGCCAGGGCGGAGGGGGAGGCACTGAAGCTTTCTTT.